Listed here are 3 T cell receptor beta chains from one sample, sequenced in a study of PD-1 blockade in mismatch repair-deficient tumors. TCRdb keeps only in-frame clones here, not all; method: immunoSEQ multiplex PCR. The table has about 84,000 clones, 81% seen once; the top ten hold around 2.6%. Sequencing used peripheral blood, obtained 12 weeks after starting pembrolizumab. Source of these receptors: an adult with mismatch repair-deficient cancer.

The chain carries TRBV10-3 and TRBJ2-5; D unclear. With 0 bases removed from V and 4 bases from J, the gap between germline ends came to 9 bases. The CDR3 sequence is 14 residues long. The germline CDR1 and CDR2 sequences are ENHRY and SYGVKD. The CDR3 coding sequence is TGTGCCATCAGTGAGTCTGTGAGAGGAGAGACCCAGTACTTC. It encodes CAISESVRGETQYF.

The rearrangement joins TRBV2 to TRBJ2-5; 8 nucleotides agree with TRBD2. Unmatched junction bases numbered 5, after V lost 5 bases and J lost 6 bases. Germline V gene sequence: CDR1 SNHLY, CDR2 FYNNEI. This CDR3 comprises 13 residues. CDR3 sequence: CASSFSGKQTQYF. CDR3 nucleotides: TGTGCCAGCAGTTTTAGCGGGAAACAGACCCAGTACTTC. The whole variable domain, filled in from reference TRBV2 and TRBJ2-5, reads EPEVTQTPSHQVTQMGQEVILRCVPISNHLYFYWYRQILGQKVEFLVSFYNNEISEKSEIFDDQFSVERPDGSNFTLKIRSTKLEDSAMYFCASSFSGKQTQYFGPGTRLLVL.

The genes are TRBV5-1 and TRBJ2-7; TRBD2 agrees at 13 bases. CDR1 is SGHRS, CDR2 YFSETQ, per germline. This CDR3 contains 17 residues. The junction had 5 bases not matched to a gene; V was cut back by 1 base and J by 1 base. This CDR3 reads CASSLRLAGGQSYEQYF. The CDR3 DNA is TGCGCCAGCAGCTTGAGACTAGCGGGAGGTCAATCCTACGAGCAGTACTTC.